Below, 15 T cell receptor beta chains from the same sample are listed, as sequenced in a study of T cells after yellow fever vaccination. TCRdb re-analysed the 5' RACE reads in MiXCR, keeping a single row per CDR3 protein. The profile shows 300,000 to 400,000 distinct CDR3 sequences, roughly 8.7% of them singletons. Specimen: PBMCs, collected on the day of the first yellow fever vaccination. The receptors derive from a man in his late teens or twenties who received the YFV17D yellow fever vaccine.

This clonotype was recorded a few times. The chain uses TRBV30 and TRBJ2-3; D is unclear. CDR1 is GTSNPN and CDR2 is SVGIG in the germline V gene (reference sequence). The CDR3 length is 11 residues. V lost 1 base and J 1 base, leaving 0 bases between the germline ends. The CDR3 coding sequence is TGTGCCTGGAGTGGCACAGATACGCAGTATTTT. Its translation: CAWSGTDTQYF.

This sequence joins TRBV7-2 and TRBJ2-3; 9 bases map to TRBD1. The junction had 9 bases not matched to a gene; V was cut back by 3 bases and J by 2 bases. The CDR3 loop spans 17 amino acids. CDR1 is SGHTA and CDR2 is FQGNSA in the germline V gene. This CDR3 reads CASSFPRTGVHTDTQYF. For the CDR3, the DNA is TGTGCCAGCAGCTTCCCTAGGACAGGGGTGCACACAGATACGCAGTATTTT. Filled out from reference TRBV7-2 and TRBJ2-3, the complete variable domain reads GAGVSQSPSNKVTEKGKDVELRCDPISGHTALYWYRQSLGQGLEFLIYFQGNSAPDKSGLPSDRFSAERTGGSVSTLTIQRTQQEDSAVYLCASSFPRTGVHTDTQYFGPGTRLTVL.

The chain employs TRBV11-1 and TRBJ2-1, with D perhaps being TRBD1 or TRBD2 (6 bases each). The germline V gene encodes CDR1 SGHAT and CDR2 FQDESV (reference sequence). The CDR3 spans 16 residues. Trimming took 0 bases from V and 8 from J, leaving 17 bases between them. CDR3 nucleotides: TGTGCCAGCAGCTTAGCGCCGGGGGCCGGTTTCGATGAGCAGTTCTTC. Amino acid sequence: CASSLAPGAGFDEQFF.

V is TRBV5-1 and J is TRBJ1-4; 10 bases match TRBD1. With V trimmed by 4 bases and J by 7 bases, 10 bases remained unmatched. Germline CDR1 SGHRS, CDR2 YFSETQ. This CDR3 region has 16 residues. CDR3 loop: CASSLGQGIISEKLFF. The CDR3 nucleotides are TGCGCCAGCAGCCTGGGACAGGGGATTATTAGTGAAAAACTGTTTTTT. The full variable domain, rest sourced from reference TRBV5-1 and TRBJ1-4, is KAGVTQTPRYLIKTRGQQVTLSCSPISGHRSVSWYQQTPGQGLQFLFEYFSETQRNKGNFPGRFSGRQFSNSRSEMNVSTLELGDSALYLCASSLGQGIISEKLFFGSGTQLSVL.

This clonotype was detected many times. The rearrangement uses TRBV7-2 and TRBJ2-5; D remains unclear. The length of the CDR3 is 17 residues. The ends were cut back, 2 bases at V and 5 bases at J, with 21 bases in the middle. Germline CDR1 and CDR2: SGHTA and FQGNSA. DNA for the CDR3: TGTGCCAGCAGCTTATACCCCCTTGCGGCCCTCCGGGAGACCCAGTACTTC. As protein: CASSLYPLAALRETQYF.

This clonotype was observed a handful of times. The chain carries TRBV20-1 and TRBJ2-5; D uncertain. Germline V gene sequence: CDR1 DFQATT, CDR2 SNEGSKA (reference sequence). This CDR3 is 12 amino acids long. The V gene lost 6 bases and the J gene lost 4 bases, with 12 bases spanning the gap. In DNA, the CDR3 is TGCAGTGCCCCGACGGTGGGAGAGACCCAGTACTTC. Its translation is CSAPTVGETQYF.

J is TRBJ2-7 and V is TRBV27; D is ambiguous. Trimming left V 2 bases short and J 2 bases short, with 7 bases between. Germline loops: CDR1 MNHEY, CDR2 SMNVEV (reference sequence). CDR3 length equals 13 residues. CDR3 amino acids: CASSLGITYEQYF. The CDR3 DNA reads TGTGCCAGCAGTTTAGGCATTACCTACGAGCAGTACTTC.

This chain connects TRBV12-3 or TRBV12-4 to TRBJ1-5; TRBD1 is a possible D gene (6 bases). This CDR3 has 14 amino acids. The germline V and J ends were trimmed by 2 bases and 3 bases, with 8 bases remaining between them. The CDR3 here is CASSLQGPNQPQHF. CDR3 bases: TGTGCCAGCAGTTTACAGGGGCCCAATCAGCCCCAGCATTTT.

A few counts support this clonotype. The chain couples TRBV5-1 to TRBJ1-1; D may be TRBD1 (5 bases). The length of the CDR3 is 12 residues. With 5 bases removed from V and 11 bases from J, the gap between germline ends came to 16 bases. Germline loops: CDR1 SGHRS, CDR2 YFSETQ. The CDR3: CASSFSDSPAFF. The CDR3 DNA is TGCGCCAGCAGTTTTTCAGACAGCCCCGCTTTCTTT.

This clonotype was seen a few times. The chain carries TRBV12-3 or TRBV12-4 and TRBJ1-1; 9 positions agree with TRBD1. Losses at the gene ends were 4 bases for V and 5 bases for J; bases not matched to a gene: 8. CDR3 size: 15 residues. CDR3 amino acids: CASSSVTGGSTEAFF. CDR3 sequence (DNA): TGTGCCAGCAGTTCAGTGACAGGGGGTTCAACTGAAGCTTTCTTT.

The chain is built from TRBV11-2 and TRBJ2-1; TRBD1 is a possible D gene (5 bases). CDR1 and CDR2 (germline): SGHAT, FQNNGV. V was shortened by 5 bases and J by 7 bases, with 15 bases between the two germline ends. The CDR3 is 14 amino acids. The DNA of the CDR3 is TGTGCCAGCAGCCATGCGACAGTCCGAAATGAGCAGTTCTTC. Its translation: CASSHATVRNEQFF.

A few counts support this clonotype. V usage is TRBV20-1 and J usage is TRBJ1-2; possible D gene TRBD1, 6 bases. CDR1 DFQATT and CDR2 SNEGSKA come from the germline V gene (reference sequence). Deletions cut 3 bases from V and 3 bases from J, with 23 bases between. The CDR3 sequence is 17 residues long. The DNA of the CDR3 is TGCAGTGCTAGTCGAAACCCAACAGGGACGGTTGACTATGGCTACACCTTC. It codes for CSASRNPTGTVDYGYTF.

This clonotype was seen a handful of times. The gene calls are TRBV7-2 and TRBJ2-7, with 10 bases identical to TRBD2. The CDR3 loop spans 15 amino acids. Germline V CDR1 and CDR2: SGHTA, FQGNSA. Germline trimming cut 0 bases from V and 3 bases from J; bases unmatched to any gene: 2. The CDR3 DNA reads TGTGCCAGCAGCTTAGCGGCTAGCGGGAGCTACGAGCAGTACTTC. Amino acid sequence: CASSLAASGSYEQYF.

The chain carries TRBV24-1 and TRBJ2-1, with TRBD2 identical over 9 bases. The CDR3 contains 14 residues. Looked up from germline, CDR1 is KGHDR and CDR2 is SFDVKD. V gave up 9 bases and J gave up 1 base; unmatched junction bases: 3. CDR3 DNA sequence: TGTGCCACCGGGCGGGGGGGGTCCTACAATGAGCAGTTCTTC. Translation: CATGRGGSYNEQFF.

Only a few counts were recorded for this clonotype. The chain couples TRBV5-1 to TRBJ2-1; D possibly uses TRBD1 or TRBD2 (6 bases each). The germline V gene encodes CDR1 SGHRS and CDR2 YFSETQ. CDR3 size: 15 residues. V lost 0 bases and J lost 7, with 14 bases in between. The CDR3 nucleotides read TGCGCCAGCAGCTTGGACGGGGGCGAGTTTAATGAGCAGTTCTTC. Encoded protein: CASSLDGGEFNEQFF. The entire variable domain, with the rest obtained from reference TRBV5-1 and TRBJ2-1, is as follows: KAGVTQTPRYLIKTRGQQVTLSCSPISGHRSVSWYQQTPGQGLQFLFEYFSETQRNKGNFPGRFSGRQFSNSRSEMNVSTLELGDSALYLCASSLDGGEFNEQFFGPGTRLTVL.